This T cell receptor (beta chain) was recorded in a study of blood T cell repertoires in COVID-19. Study summary: Italy, Spain and the United States were the sources of the convalescent and acute COVID-19 samples. T cells, B-cell-depleted T cells, or PBMCs supplied cDNA or gDNA.

Germline trimming cut 2 bases from V and 2 bases from J; bases unmatched to any gene: 6. In germline, CDR1 is SGHTA, CDR2 FQGNSA. This CDR3 region has 16 residues. Some clones are missing from TCRdb's copy, which holds only in-frame ones; the method was immunoSEQ multiplex PCR. The sample carries some 66,000 clones, about nine tenths recorded once. The chain is built from TRBV7-2 and TRBJ2-3; 8 nucleotides line up with TRBD1. The sequencing sample was made of peripheral blood. The origin of this receptor is a human donor in a cohort sampled during active COVID-19. CDR3 in DNA: TGTGCCAGCAGCTTAAGCAGGGGGCTTCCCACAGATACGCAGTATTTT. Translating gives CASSLSRGLPTDTQYF.